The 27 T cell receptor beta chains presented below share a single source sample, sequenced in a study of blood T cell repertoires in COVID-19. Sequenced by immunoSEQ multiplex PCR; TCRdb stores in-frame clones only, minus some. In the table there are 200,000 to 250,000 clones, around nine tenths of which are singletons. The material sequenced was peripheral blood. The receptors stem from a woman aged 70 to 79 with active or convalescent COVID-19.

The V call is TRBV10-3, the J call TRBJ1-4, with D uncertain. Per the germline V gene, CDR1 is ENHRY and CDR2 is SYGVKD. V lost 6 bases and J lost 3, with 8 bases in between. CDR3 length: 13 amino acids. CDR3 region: CAISREPNEKLFF. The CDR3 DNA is TGTGCCATCAGCCGGGAACCTAATGAAAAACTGTTTTTT.

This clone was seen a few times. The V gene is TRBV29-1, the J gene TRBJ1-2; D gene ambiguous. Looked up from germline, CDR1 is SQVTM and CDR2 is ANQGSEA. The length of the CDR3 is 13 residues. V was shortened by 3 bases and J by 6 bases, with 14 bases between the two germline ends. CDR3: CSVERAQRNGYTF. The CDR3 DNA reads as TGCAGCGTTGAGCGGGCCCAAAGGAATGGCTACACCTTC.

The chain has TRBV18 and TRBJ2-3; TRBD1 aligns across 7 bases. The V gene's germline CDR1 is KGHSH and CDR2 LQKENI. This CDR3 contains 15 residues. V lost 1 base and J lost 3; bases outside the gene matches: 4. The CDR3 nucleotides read TGTGCCAGCTCACCACGACAGGGAAGGACAGATACGCAGTATTTT. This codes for CASSPRQGRTDTQYF.

CDR3 amino acids: CASSENGLEGEQFF. The CDR3 DNA sequence: TGTGCCAGCAGTGAAAACGGACTAGAAGGTGAGCAGTTCTTC. J is TRBJ2-1 and V is TRBV6-4; 7 nucleotides line up with TRBD2. Germline assignment: CDR1 MRHNA and CDR2 SNTAGT. V gave up 3 bases and J gave up 9 bases; unmatched junction bases: 8. There are 14 residues in the CDR3.

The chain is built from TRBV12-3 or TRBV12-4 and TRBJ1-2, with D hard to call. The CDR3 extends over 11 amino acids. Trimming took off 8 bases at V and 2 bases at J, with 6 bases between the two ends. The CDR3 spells CASWRNYGYTF. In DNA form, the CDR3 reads TGTGCCAGCTGGAGGAACTATGGCTACACCTTC.

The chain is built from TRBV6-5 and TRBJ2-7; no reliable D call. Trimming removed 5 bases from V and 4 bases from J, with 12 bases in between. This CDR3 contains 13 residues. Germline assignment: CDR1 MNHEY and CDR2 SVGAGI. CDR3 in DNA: TGTGCCAGCAGTACCTCTGGCTCTTACGAGCAGTACTTC. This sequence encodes CASSTSGSYEQYF.

The CDR3 nucleotides are TGCGCCAGCAGCCAAGCCTTCGGGGAGCTGTTTTTT. Translating it yields CASSQAFGELFF. J is TRBJ2-2 and V is TRBV4-1; D gene ambiguous. The CDR3 loop spans 12 amino acids. CDR1 MGHRA and CDR2 YSYEKL come from the germline V gene. V gave up 1 base and J gave up 7 bases, with 4 bases separating them.

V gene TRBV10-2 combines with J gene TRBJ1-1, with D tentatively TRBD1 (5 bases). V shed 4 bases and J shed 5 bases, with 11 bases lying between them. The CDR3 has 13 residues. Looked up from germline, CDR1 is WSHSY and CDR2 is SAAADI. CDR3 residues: CASSGQGLTEAFF. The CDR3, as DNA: TGCGCCAGCAGTGGGCAGGGTTTGACTGAAGCTTTCTTT.

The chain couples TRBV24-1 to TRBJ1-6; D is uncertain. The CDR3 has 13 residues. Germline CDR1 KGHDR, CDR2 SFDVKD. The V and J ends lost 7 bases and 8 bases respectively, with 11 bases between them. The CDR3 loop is CATSPSGDSPLHF. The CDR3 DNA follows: TGTGCCACCAGCCCAAGCGGGGATTCACCCCTCCACTTT.

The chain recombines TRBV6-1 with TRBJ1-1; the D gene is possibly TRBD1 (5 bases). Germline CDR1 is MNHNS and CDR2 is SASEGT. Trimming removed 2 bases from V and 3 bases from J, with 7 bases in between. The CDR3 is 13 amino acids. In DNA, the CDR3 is TGTGCCAGCAGTGAAATCAGGGACACTGAAGCTTTCTTT. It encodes CASSEIRDTEAFF.

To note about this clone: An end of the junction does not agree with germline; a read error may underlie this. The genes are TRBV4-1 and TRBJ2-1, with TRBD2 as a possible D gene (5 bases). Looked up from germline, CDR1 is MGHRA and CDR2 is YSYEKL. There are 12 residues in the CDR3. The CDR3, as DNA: TGCGCCAGCAGCCGGGAGAACAAGGAGCAGTTCTTC. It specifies CASSRENKEQFF.

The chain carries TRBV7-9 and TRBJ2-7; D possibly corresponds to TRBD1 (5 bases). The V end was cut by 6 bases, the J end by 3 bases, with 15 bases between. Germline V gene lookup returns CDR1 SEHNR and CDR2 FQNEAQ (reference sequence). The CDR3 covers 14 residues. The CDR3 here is CASRPGAGNYEQYF. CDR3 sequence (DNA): TGTGCCAGCAGGCCTGGGGCAGGGAACTACGAGCAGTACTTC.

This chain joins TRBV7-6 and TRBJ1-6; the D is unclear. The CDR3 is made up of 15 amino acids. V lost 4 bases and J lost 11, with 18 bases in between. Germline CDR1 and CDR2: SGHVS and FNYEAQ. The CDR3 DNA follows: TGTGCCAGCAGCTCCAGTTCACAACCATTGACACCCCTCCACTTT. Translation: CASSSSSQPLTPLHF.

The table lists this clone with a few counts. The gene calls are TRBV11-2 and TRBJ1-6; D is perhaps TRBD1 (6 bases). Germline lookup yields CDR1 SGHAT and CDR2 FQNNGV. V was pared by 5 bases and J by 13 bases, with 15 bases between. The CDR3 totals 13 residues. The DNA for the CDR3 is TGTGCCAGCAGCCCACAGGGATTTAGTCCCCTCCACTTT. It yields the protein CASSPQGFSPLHF.

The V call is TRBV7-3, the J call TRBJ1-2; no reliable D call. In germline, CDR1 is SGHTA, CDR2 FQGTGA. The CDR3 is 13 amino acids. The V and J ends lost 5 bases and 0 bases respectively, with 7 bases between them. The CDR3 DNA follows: TGTGCCAGCAGCCGAGGTACTAACTATGGCTACACCTTC. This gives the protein CASSRGTNYGYTF.

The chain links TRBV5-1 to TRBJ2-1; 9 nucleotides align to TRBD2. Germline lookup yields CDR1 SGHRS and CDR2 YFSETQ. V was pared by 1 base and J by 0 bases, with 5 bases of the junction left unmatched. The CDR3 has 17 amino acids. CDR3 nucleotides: TGCGCCAGCAGCTTGCAGGCTAGCGGGGTCTCCTACAATGAGCAGTTCTTC. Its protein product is CASSLQASGVSYNEQFF.

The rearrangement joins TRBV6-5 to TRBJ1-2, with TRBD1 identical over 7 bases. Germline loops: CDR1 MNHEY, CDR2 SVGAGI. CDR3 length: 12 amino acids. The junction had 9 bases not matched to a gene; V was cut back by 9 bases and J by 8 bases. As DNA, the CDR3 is TGTGCCAGTTGGACAGGCCTATTAGGCTACACCTTC. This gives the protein CASWTGLLGYTF.

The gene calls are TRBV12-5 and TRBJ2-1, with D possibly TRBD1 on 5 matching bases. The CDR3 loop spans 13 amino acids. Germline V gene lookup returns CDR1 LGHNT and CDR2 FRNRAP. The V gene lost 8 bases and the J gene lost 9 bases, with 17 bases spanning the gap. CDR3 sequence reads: CASRPGRAGEQFF. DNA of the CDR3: TGTGCTAGTCGACCGGGCAGGGCTGGTGAGCAGTTCTTC.

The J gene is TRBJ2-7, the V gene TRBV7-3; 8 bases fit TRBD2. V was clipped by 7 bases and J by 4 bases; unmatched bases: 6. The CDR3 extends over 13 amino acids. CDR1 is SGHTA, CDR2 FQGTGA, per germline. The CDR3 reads CASTSSGGYEQYF. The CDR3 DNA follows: TGTGCCAGCACCTCGAGCGGGGGTTACGAGCAGTACTTC.

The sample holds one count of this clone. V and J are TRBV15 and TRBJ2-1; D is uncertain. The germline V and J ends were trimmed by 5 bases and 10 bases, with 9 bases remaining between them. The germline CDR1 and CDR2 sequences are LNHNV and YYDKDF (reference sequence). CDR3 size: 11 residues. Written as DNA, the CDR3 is TGTGCCACCAGCCCAAGAGTGGAGCAGTTCTTC. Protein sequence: CATSPRVEQFF.

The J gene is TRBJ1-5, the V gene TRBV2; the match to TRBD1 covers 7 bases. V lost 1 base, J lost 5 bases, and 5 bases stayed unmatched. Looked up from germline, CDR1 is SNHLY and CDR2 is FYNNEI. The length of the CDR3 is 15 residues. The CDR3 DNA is TGTGCCAGCAGTGAAGTGCGACAGGGCGATCAGCCCCAGCATTTT. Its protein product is CASSEVRQGDQPQHF.

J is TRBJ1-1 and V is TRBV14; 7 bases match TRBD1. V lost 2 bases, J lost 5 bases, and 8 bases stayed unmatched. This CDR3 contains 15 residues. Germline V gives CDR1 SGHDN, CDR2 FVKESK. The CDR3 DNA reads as TGTGCCAGCAGCCAATGGTTAGGGACAGCAACTGAAGCTTTCTTT. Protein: CASSQWLGTATEAFF.

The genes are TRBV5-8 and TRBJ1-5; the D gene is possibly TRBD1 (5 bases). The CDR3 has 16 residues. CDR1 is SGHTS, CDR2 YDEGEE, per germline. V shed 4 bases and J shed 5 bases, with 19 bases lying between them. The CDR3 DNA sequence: TGTGCCAGCAGCCCTTTATGGGGGGGAGGCGATCAGCCCCAGCATTTT. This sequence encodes CASSPLWGGGDQPQHF.

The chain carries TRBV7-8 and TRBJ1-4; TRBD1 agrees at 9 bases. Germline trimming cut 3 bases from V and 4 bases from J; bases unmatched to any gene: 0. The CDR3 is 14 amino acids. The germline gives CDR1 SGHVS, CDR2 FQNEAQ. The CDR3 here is CASSLGQGNEKLFF. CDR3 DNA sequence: TGTGCCAGCAGCTTGGGACAGGGTAATGAAAAACTGTTTTTT.

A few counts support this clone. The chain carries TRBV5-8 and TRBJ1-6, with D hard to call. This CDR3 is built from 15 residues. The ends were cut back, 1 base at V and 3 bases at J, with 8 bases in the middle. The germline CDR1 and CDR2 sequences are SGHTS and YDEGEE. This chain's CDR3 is CASSLQADYNSPLHF. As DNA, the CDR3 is TGTGCCAGCAGCTTGCAGGCAGACTATAATTCACCCCTCCACTTT. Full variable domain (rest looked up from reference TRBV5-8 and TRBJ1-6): EAGVTQSPTHLIKTRGQQATLRCSPISGHTSVYWYQQALGLGLQFLLWYDEGEERNRGNFPPRFSGRQFPNYSSELNVNALELEDSALYLCASSLQADYNSPLHFGNGTRLTVT.

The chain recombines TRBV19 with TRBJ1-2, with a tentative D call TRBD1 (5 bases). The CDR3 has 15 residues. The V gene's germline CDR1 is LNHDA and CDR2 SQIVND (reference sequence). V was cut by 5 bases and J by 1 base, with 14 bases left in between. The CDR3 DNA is TGTGCCAGTAGTCGAATTGGGGCCCTTAACTATGGCTACACCTTC. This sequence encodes CASSRIGALNYGYTF.

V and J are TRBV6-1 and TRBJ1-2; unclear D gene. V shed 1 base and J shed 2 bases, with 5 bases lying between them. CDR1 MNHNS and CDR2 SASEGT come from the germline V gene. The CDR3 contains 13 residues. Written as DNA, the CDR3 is TGTGCCAGCAGTGAAGGGCCGAACTATGGCTACACCTTC. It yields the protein CASSEGPNYGYTF.